The 15 T cell receptor beta chains presented below share a single source sample, sequenced in a study of blood T cell repertoires in COVID-19. Produced via immunoSEQ multiplex PCR; TCRdb's table is partial and in-frame only. Found here are hundreds of thousands of clones, approximately 89% of them singletons; the top ten hold less than 4%. Source material: PBMCs or T cells enriched from blood (not recorded which). The source of these receptors is a woman in her thirties with acute COVID-19.

The gene calls are TRBV11-2 and TRBJ2-5, with 10 bases that match TRBD2. With 1 base clipped from V and 3 bases from J, the junction kept 8 bases outside the gene matches. The CDR3 loop spans 17 amino acids. Looked up from germline, CDR1 is SGHAT and CDR2 is FQNNGV. In nucleotides, the CDR3 is TGTGCCAGCAGCTTAGGAACCGGGACTAGCGTGGAAGAGACCCAGTACTTC. This sequence encodes CASSLGTGTSVEETQYF.

The rearrangement joins TRBV28 to TRBJ1-6; 7 bases fit TRBD1. Per germline, CDR1 MDHEN and CDR2 SYDVKM. The CDR3 has 15 amino acids. V was clipped by 6 bases and J by 8 bases; unmatched bases: 10. The CDR3 here is CASRHQDREHSPLHF. CDR3 in DNA: TGTGCCAGCAGGCATCAAGACAGGGAGCATTCACCCCTCCACTTT.

Only one count was recorded for this clone. CDR3: CASSLSLDSTDTQYF. CDR3 DNA: TGCGCCAGCAGCTTGTCGCTAGACAGCACAGATACGCAGTATTTT. The V gene is TRBV5-1, the J gene TRBJ2-3; D gene unclear. The CDR3 loop spans 15 amino acids. Trimming removed 1 base from V and 0 bases from J, with 9 bases in between. CDR1 is SGHRS, CDR2 YFSETQ, per germline.

The V gene is TRBV18, the J gene TRBJ1-6, with D possibly being TRBD1 (5 bases). Per the germline V gene, CDR1 is KGHSH and CDR2 is LQKENI. V shed 3 bases and J shed 6 bases, with 18 bases lying between them. The CDR3 extends over 17 amino acids. Here the CDR3 DNA reads TGTGCCAGCTCACCCCTCCAGGGCAGGGAAGGTAATTCACCCCTCCACTTT. Amino acids: CASSPLQGREGNSPLHF.

The J gene is TRBJ1-4, the V gene TRBV7-3, with 8 bases aligning to TRBD1. CDR1 is SGHTA, CDR2 FQGTGA, per germline. The V and J ends lost 5 bases and 5 bases, in that order; junction bases with no gene match: 7. The length of the CDR3 is 15 residues. CDR3 DNA sequence: TGTGCCAGCAGCCTGCAGGGGGCGCGAAATGAAAAACTGTTTTTT. Translating gives CASSLQGARNEKLFF.

The chain carries TRBV19 and TRBJ1-5, with D perhaps TRBD1 (6 bases). This CDR3 spans 14 amino acids. Germline V gives CDR1 LNHDA, CDR2 SQIVND (reference sequence). V gave up 5 bases and J gave up 5 bases, with 13 bases separating them. The CDR3: CASSDGQRYQPQHF. The CDR3 DNA sequence: TGTGCCAGTAGTGACGGACAGAGATATCAGCCCCAGCATTTT.

This chain joins TRBV6-5 and TRBJ1-3; a weak D match, TRBD1 (5 bases). With 6 bases removed from V and 7 bases from J, the gap between germline ends came to 16 bases. The germline V gene has CDR1 MNHEY and CDR2 SVGAGI. CDR3 length: 14 residues. CDR3 residues: CASRHGTAWNTIYF. As DNA, the CDR3 is TGTGCCAGCAGACACGGGACTGCTTGGAACACCATATATTTT.

This rearrangement joins TRBV5-1 to TRBJ1-3, with 7 bases identical to TRBD1. The germline gives CDR1 SGHRS, CDR2 YFSETQ. Losses at the gene ends were 4 bases for V and 5 bases for J; bases not matched to a gene: 6. CDR3 length: 14 amino acids. Here the CDR3 reads CASSQSGQRNTIYF. The CDR3 bases are TGCGCCAGCAGCCAATCGGGACAGAGAAACACCATATATTTT.

This sequence joins TRBV5-4 and TRBJ2-1; D not certain. The CDR3 has 13 amino acids. CDR1 and CDR2 from the germline V gene are SGHNT and YYREEE (reference sequence). With 0 bases removed from V and 5 bases from J, the gap between germline ends came to 6 bases. The CDR3 coding sequence is TGTGCCAGCAGCTTGGGGGCGAACAATGAGCAGTTCTTC. Protein sequence: CASSLGANNEQFF.

This rearrangement joins TRBV30 to TRBJ1-2, with D maybe TRBD1 (6 bases). The germline V and J ends were trimmed by 5 bases and 8 bases, with 12 bases remaining between them. CDR1 GTSNPN and CDR2 SVGIG come from the germline V gene (reference sequence). The CDR3 extends over 11 amino acids. The CDR3 loop reads CAWGRGEGYTF. CDR3 sequence (DNA): TGTGCCTGGGGCAGGGGTGAAGGCTACACCTTC.

This clone turned up a few times. The rearrangement joins TRBV7-2 to TRBJ1-2; D might be TRBD1 (5 bases). V was pared by 4 bases and J by 5 bases, with 17 bases between. From germline, CDR1 is SGHTA and CDR2 FQGNSA. This CDR3 is 15 amino acids long. The CDR3 coding sequence is TGTGCCAGCAGCTCCACCCGAGGCGGGGCTTATGGCTACACCTTC. The encoded protein is CASSSTRGGAYGYTF.

The chain links TRBV7-6 to TRBJ2-7; D is perhaps TRBD1 (6 bases). Germline V gene data show CDR1 as SGHVS and CDR2 as FNYEAQ. V was pared by 5 bases and J by 2 bases, with 10 bases between. The CDR3 covers 13 residues. The CDR3 region is CASSRYRAYEQYF. The CDR3 DNA sequence: TGTGCCAGCAGCAGGTACAGGGCCTACGAGCAGTACTTC.

The CDR3 loop is CASSGVRTGGSYEQYF. The CDR3 nucleotides read TGTGCCAGCAGTGGAGTCCGGACAGGGGGATCCTACGAGCAGTACTTC. V and J are TRBV27 and TRBJ2-7; 10 bases align to TRBD1. Germline lookup yields CDR1 MNHEY and CDR2 SMNVEV (reference sequence). J was trimmed by 1 base and V by 5 bases; bases with no gene match: 8. This CDR3 spans 16 amino acids.

The genes are TRBV6-2 or TRBV6-3 and TRBJ1-1; TRBD1 might be the D (5 bases). Germline V gene lookup returns CDR1 MNHEY and CDR2 SVGEGT. The CDR3 has 14 residues. Trimming left V 4 bases short and J 4 bases short, with 13 bases between. This CDR3 is CASSSPGRGTEAFF. The CDR3 DNA reads as TGTGCCAGCAGTTCTCCAGGGAGGGGCACTGAAGCTTTCTTT.

This sequence joins TRBV13 and TRBJ1-1; unclear D gene. The CDR3 has 18 amino acids. V lost 3 bases and J 0 bases, leaving 20 bases between the germline ends. Germline assignment: CDR1 PRHDT and CDR2 FYEKMQ (reference sequence). The CDR3 nucleotides read TGTGCCAGCAGCTTCGGTCGGAGGGTTACCGGATTGAACACTGAAGCTTTCTTT. This translates into CASSFGRRVTGLNTEAFF.